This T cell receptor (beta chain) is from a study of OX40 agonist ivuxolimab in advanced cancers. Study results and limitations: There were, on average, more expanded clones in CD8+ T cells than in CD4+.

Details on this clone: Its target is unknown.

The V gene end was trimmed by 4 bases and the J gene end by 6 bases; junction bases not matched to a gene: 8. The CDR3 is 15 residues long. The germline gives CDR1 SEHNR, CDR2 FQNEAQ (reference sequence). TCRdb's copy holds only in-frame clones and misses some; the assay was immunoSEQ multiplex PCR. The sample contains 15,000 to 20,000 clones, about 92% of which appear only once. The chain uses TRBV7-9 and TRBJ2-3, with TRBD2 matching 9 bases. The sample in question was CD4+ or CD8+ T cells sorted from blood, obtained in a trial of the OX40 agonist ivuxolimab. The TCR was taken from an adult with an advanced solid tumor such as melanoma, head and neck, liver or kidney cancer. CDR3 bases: TGTGCCAGCAGCTCCGGGACTAGCATTCCCGATACGCAGTATTTT. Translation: CASSSGTSIPDTQYF.